One sample yielded the 20 T cell receptor beta chains listed below, sequenced in a study of cytomegalovirus exposure and HLA in healthy donors. Use of 60 Vbeta and 13 Jbeta primers characterized the PCR. Sequenced by immunoSEQ multiplex PCR; TCRdb stores in-frame clones only, minus some. The sample includes about 110,000 clones, roughly 74% seen only once; the top ten take around 0.95%. The sequenced sample was PBMCs. Receptors were obtained from a woman aged 30 to 39 in good health and CMV-seronegative.

This chain joins TRBV6-6 and TRBJ2-3; 9 bases line up with TRBD1. In germline, CDR1 is MNHNY, CDR2 SVGAGI (reference sequence). The CDR3 has 16 residues. V was pared by 4 bases and J by 2 bases, with 7 bases of the junction left unmatched. The CDR3: CASSSQTGGFTDTQYF. The CDR3 DNA reads TGTGCCAGCAGTTCCCAGACAGGGGGTTTCACAGATACGCAGTATTTT.

This clone was detected a few times. The J gene is TRBJ1-4, the V gene TRBV7-2; weak D call: TRBD1 (6 bases). The length of the CDR3 is 15 residues. The V gene's germline CDR1 is SGHTA and CDR2 FQGNSA. Between the trimmed V and J ends, which lost 1 base and 5 bases, there was a span of 11 bases. The CDR3 nucleotides are TGTGCCAGCAGCTTAGACGGACAGCCGAATGAAAAACTGTTTTTT. Protein sequence: CASSLDGQPNEKLFF.

This clone was recorded a few times. The chain is built from TRBV19 and TRBJ2-7; 10 bases are a match to TRBD1. The CDR3 runs to 14 residues. With 1 base clipped from V and 6 bases from J, the junction kept 3 bases outside the gene matches. Germline lookup yields CDR1 LNHDA and CDR2 SQIVND (reference sequence). This chain's CDR3 is CASSIGQGASEQYF. Written as DNA, the CDR3 is TGTGCCAGTAGTATAGGACAGGGGGCGAGCGAGCAGTACTTC.

The chain carries TRBV11-1 and TRBJ1-2, with D tentatively TRBD1 (6 bases). The CDR3 contains 17 residues. In germline, CDR1 is SGHAT, CDR2 FQDESV (reference sequence). The V end lost 3 bases, the J end lost 2 bases, and 19 bases lay between the germline ends. The CDR3 region has the DNA TGTGCCAGCAGCTTGTCGGACTCAGGGGTGACGAACTATGGCTACACCTTC. Encoded protein: CASSLSDSGVTNYGYTF.

The chain combines TRBV28 with TRBJ1-4, with a weak D call TRBD1 (6 bases). The length of the CDR3 is 13 residues. Trimming left V 5 bases short and J 8 bases short, with 12 bases between. The germline V gene has CDR1 MDHEN and CDR2 SYDVKM. CDR3 sequence (DNA): TGTGCCAGCAGTACGCAGGGGAGAGAAAAACTGTTTTTT. It codes for CASSTQGREKLFF. Drawing the rest from reference TRBV28 and TRBJ1-4, the complete variable domain is DVKVTQSSRYLVKRTGEKVFLECVQDMDHENMFWYRQDPGLGLRLIYFSYDVKMKEKGDIPEGYSVSREKKERFSLILESASTNQTSMYLCASSTQGREKLFFGSGTQLSVL.

The V call is TRBV4-2, the J call TRBJ2-2; maybe TRBD1 (5 bases). Germline loops: CDR1 LGHNA, CDR2 YNFKEQ. The length of the CDR3 is 14 residues. V was shortened by 1 base and J by 6 bases, with 9 bases between the two germline ends. The CDR3 protein is CASSQGWTPGELFF. In nucleotides, the CDR3 is TGTGCCAGCAGCCAAGGGTGGACACCCGGGGAGCTGTTTTTT.

This sequence joins TRBV2 and TRBJ1-4, with a weak D call TRBD1 (5 bases). CDR1 and CDR2 from the germline V gene are SNHLY and FYNNEI. The CDR3 has 14 residues. Trimming cost V 10 bases and J 0 bases, with 12 bases left between them. The CDR3 nucleotides read TGTGCCACCAGAGAGACAGCAACTAATGAAAAACTGTTTTTT. Amino acids: CATRETATNEKLFF. Full variable domain (outside the CDR3, taken from reference TRBV2 and TRBJ1-4): EPEVTQTPSHQVTQMGQEVILRCVPISNHLYFYWYRQILGQKVEFLVSFYNNEISEKSEIFDDQFSVERPDGSNFTLKIRSTKLEDSAMYFCATRETATNEKLFFGSGTQLSVL.

This rearrangement joins TRBV7-9 to TRBJ2-2; the D gene is possibly TRBD1 (6 bases). Between the trimmed V and J ends, which lost 2 bases and 5 bases, there was a span of 6 bases. Per germline, CDR1 SEHNR and CDR2 FQNEAQ (reference sequence). This CDR3 region has 13 residues. CDR3 nucleotide sequence: TGTGCCAGCAGCTTACAGGGGACCGGGGAGCTGTTTTTT. Encoded protein: CASSLQGTGELFF.

Here the CDR3 reads CASSPGAASGSYEQYF. The DNA of the CDR3 is TGTGCCAGCTCACCCGGCGCGGCTAGCGGGAGCTACGAGCAGTACTTC. The chain recombines TRBV18 with TRBJ2-7; 10 bases are shared with TRBD2. Looked up from germline, CDR1 is KGHSH and CDR2 is LQKENI. The CDR3 totals 16 residues. Unmatched junction bases numbered 8, after V lost 3 bases and J lost 3 bases.

This chain links TRBV5-1 with TRBJ1-2; D is possibly TRBD1 (6 bases). Between the trimmed V and J ends, which lost 4 bases and 8 bases, there was a span of 15 bases. Germline CDR1 and CDR2: SGHRS and YFSETQ. The CDR3 runs to 13 residues. The CDR3 protein is CASSNGGQRGYTF. CDR3 DNA: TGCGCCAGCAGCAACGGGGGGCAGCGGGGCTACACCTTC.

The chain couples TRBV20-1 to TRBJ1-4; D unclear. The V gene's germline CDR1 is DFQATT and CDR2 SNEGSKA (reference sequence). The CDR3 has 11 residues. The V and J ends lost 7 bases and 0 bases respectively, with 3 bases between them. CDR3 region: CSGATNEKLFF. CDR3 coding DNA: TGCAGTGGCGCAACTAATGAAAAACTGTTTTTT.

The chain recombines TRBV18 with TRBJ1-2; no clear D gene. Trimming removed 0 bases at V and 3 bases at J, with 14 bases between. The CDR3 spans 16 residues. Germline lookup yields CDR1 KGHSH and CDR2 LQKENI. CDR3 sequence reads: CASSPPGATTDYGYTF. In DNA, the CDR3 is TGTGCCAGCTCACCACCAGGAGCTACGACTGACTATGGCTACACCTTC.

The CDR3 spells CASSKGQGGGYTF. CDR3 bases: TGTGCCAGCAGTAAGGGCCAGGGAGGAGGCTACACCTTC. The chain carries TRBV6-1 and TRBJ1-2; D perhaps matches TRBD1 (5 bases). V lost 5 bases, J lost 8 bases, and 15 bases lay in between. CDR3 size: 13 residues. CDR1 and CDR2 (germline): MNHNS, SASEGT.

This clone turned up a few times. The chain uses TRBV5-1 and TRBJ1-5, with 8 bases lining up with TRBD1. Trimming cost V 0 bases and J 6 bases; bases outside gene matches: 5. Germline V gene data show CDR1 as SGHRS and CDR2 as YFSETQ. This CDR3 is built from 15 residues. The CDR3 spells CASSLGQGPFQPQHF. The CDR3 bases are TGCGCCAGCAGCTTGGGACAGGGGCCTTTTCAGCCCCAGCATTTT.

This rearrangement joins TRBV30 to TRBJ1-1; 8 bases align to TRBD1. CDR3 size: 14 residues. Germline CDR1 is GTSNPN and CDR2 is SVGIG (reference sequence). V lost 2 bases to trimming and J lost 6 bases; unmatched junction nucleotides: 8. CDR3 coding DNA: TGTGCCTGGAGTACAGGGGGATTCCTGGCTGAAGCTTTCTTT. It translates to CAWSTGGFLAEAFF.

This clone was recorded once. The chain recombines TRBV18 with TRBJ2-1; maybe TRBD2 (7 bases). V lost 0 bases to trimming and J lost 2 bases, with 14 bases between them. There are 17 residues in the CDR3. CDR1 is KGHSH and CDR2 is LQKENI in the germline V gene. CDR3 amino acids: CASSPPGGGVAYNEQFF. The CDR3 DNA is TGTGCCAGCTCACCACCAGGGGGGGGAGTCGCCTACAATGAGCAGTTCTTC.

The genes are TRBV30 and TRBJ1-1; possibly TRBD1 for D (6 bases). V lost 7 bases, J lost 4 bases, and 10 bases lay in between. The CDR3 is 11 residues long. Germline assignment: CDR1 GTSNPN and CDR2 SVGIG (reference sequence). CDR3 residues: CALQGFTEAFF. Here the CDR3 DNA reads TGTGCCTTACAGGGCTTCACTGAAGCTTTCTTT.

This chain joins TRBV30 and TRBJ2-3, with 7 positions matching TRBD2. The CDR3 runs to 14 residues. Unmatched junction bases numbered 5, after V lost 4 bases and J lost 1 base. CDR1 is GTSNPN, CDR2 SVGIG, per germline (reference sequence). The CDR3 region has the DNA TGTGCCTGGAAGTGGGGGAGGGGCACAGATACGCAGTATTTT. Amino acids: CAWKWGRGTDTQYF.

The rearrangement uses TRBV7-9 and TRBJ1-2; weak D call: TRBD1 (5 bases). From germline, CDR1 is SEHNR and CDR2 FQNEAQ (reference sequence). This CDR3 is 13 amino acids long. The ends were cut back, 4 bases at V and 9 bases at J, with 15 bases in the middle. The CDR3 sequence: CASSYAGQLSYTF. The CDR3 coding sequence is TGTGCCAGCAGCTATGCGGGGCAGCTGAGCTACACCTTC.

The genes are TRBV6-5 and TRBJ1-1; TRBD1 might be the D (5 bases). V was pared by 2 bases and J by 3 bases, with 10 bases between. The CDR3 extends over 14 amino acids. Germline V lookup: CDR1 MNHEY, CDR2 SVGAGI. The CDR3 loop reads CASSYGGVDTEAFF. The CDR3 nucleotides are TGTGCCAGCAGTTACGGAGGGGTAGACACTGAAGCTTTCTTT.